Below, 19 T cell receptor beta chains from the same sample are listed, as sequenced in a study of blood T cells in healthy people across ages. Then a second PCR, running roughly 6 to 11 cycles, was carried out with a sample-barcoded 5' primer and a J-beta primer mix. TCRdb used MiXCR to reprocess the 5' RACE reads, holding one entry per CDR3 protein. The sample has some 1.5 million distinct CDR3 sequences; roughly 43% are singletons. Input material: blood. The receptors shown here come from a young woman in good health.

This clonotype was counted only a few times. This chain uses TRBV29-1 with TRBJ2-1, with unresolved D. V was shortened by 7 bases and J by 8 bases, with 18 bases between the two germline ends. The CDR3 is 13 amino acids. Germline-derived CDR1 and CDR2 are SQVTM and ANQGSEA. The CDR3 spells CSAGRYSSDEQFF. CDR3 DNA sequence: TGCAGCGCCGGAAGGTACAGTTCTGATGAGCAGTTCTTC.

The CDR3 bases are TGCGCCAGCAGCCACCACCTAGCGGTCGCCTACAATGAGCAGTTCTTC. It encodes CASSHHLAVAYNEQFF. The V and J genes are TRBV4-1 and TRBJ2-1; 7 positions match TRBD2. The CDR3 contains 16 residues. The J segment lost 2 bases and the V segment lost 3 bases, leaving 7 bases of the junction unmatched. CDR1 is MGHRA, CDR2 YSYEKL, per germline.

This rearrangement joins TRBV20-1 to TRBJ1-1; D unresolved. The CDR3 sequence is 13 residues long. Trimming took off 5 bases at V and 4 bases at J, with 14 bases between the two ends. Per the germline V gene, CDR1 is DFQATT and CDR2 is SNEGSKA (reference sequence). In nucleotides, the CDR3 is TGCAGTGCTGTGCATGGACCGGGCACTGAAGCTTTCTTT. Encoded protein: CSAVHGPGTEAFF.

This clonotype was seen more than once but under ten times. The V gene is TRBV7-9, the J gene TRBJ1-2; D gene uncertain. This CDR3 spans 17 amino acids. The germline V gene has CDR1 SEHNR and CDR2 FQNEAQ (reference sequence). V gave up 1 base and J gave up 8 bases, with 23 bases separating them. Here the CDR3 DNA reads TGTGCCAGCAGCTTAGTGTGGTGGGGATGGCTACGGAAAGGCTACACCTTC. Protein product: CASSLVWWGWLRKGYTF.

In the case of this clonotype: Compared with germline, one end of the junction differs, possibly owing to a read error. The chain links TRBV12-3 or TRBV12-4 to TRBJ2-4; TRBD1 aligns across 7 bases. The J call may be faulty, since TRBJ2-7 better matches the DNA end. The CDR3 extends over 13 amino acids. The CDR3 sequence: CTSSKTGPYEQYF. As DNA, the CDR3 is TGTACCAGCAGCAAGACAGGGCCCTACGAGCAGTACTTC.

Only one count was recorded for this clonotype. V and J are TRBV12-3 or TRBV12-4 and TRBJ2-6; TRBD2 agrees at 10 bases. Germline trimming cut 6 bases from V and 5 bases from J; bases unmatched to any gene: 10. The CDR3 sequence is 17 residues long. This CDR3 is CASSPSGSVSRANVLTF. The DNA for the CDR3 is TGTGCCAGCAGCCCTAGCGGGAGCGTATCTAGGGCCAACGTCCTGACTTTC.

This chain uses TRBV20-1 with TRBJ2-7, with D perhaps TRBD2 (6 bases). In germline, CDR1 is DFQATT, CDR2 SNEGSKA (reference sequence). The V end was cut by 4 bases, the J end by 1 base, with 14 bases between. CDR3 length: 14 amino acids. This CDR3 is CSANGGPTSYEQYF. CDR3 bases: TGCAGTGCTAATGGAGGGCCAACTTCCTACGAGCAGTACTTC.

The rearrangement links TRBV6-6 to TRBJ2-3; D uncertain. This CDR3 is 13 amino acids long. The germline gives CDR1 MNHNY, CDR2 SVGAGI (reference sequence). V lost 2 bases to trimming and J lost 5 bases, with 8 bases between them. The CDR3 region has the DNA TGTGCCAGCAGTTACGCCAGGCAAGATACGCAGTATTTT. It is translated as CASSYARQDTQYF.

This chain connects TRBV18 to TRBJ2-3, with 9 bases aligning to TRBD2. The CDR3 consists of 16 residues. Trimming cost V 2 bases and J 6 bases; bases outside gene matches: 9. The germline V gene encodes CDR1 KGHSH and CDR2 LQKENI. The CDR3 sequence is CASSPISGTSGDTQYF. DNA of the CDR3: TGTGCCAGCTCACCAATTTCGGGAACTAGCGGGGATACGCAGTATTTT.

Regarding this clonotype: A much larger clone is a single base away; this may be a read error. The rearrangement joins TRBV4-3 to TRBJ2-1, with D maybe TRBD2 (5 bases). The CDR3 contains 15 residues. CDR1 and CDR2 (germline): LGHNA, YSLEER. Trimming shortened V by 0 bases and J by 14 bases, and 20 bases separated the two germline ends. The DNA of the CDR3 is TGCGCCAGCAGCCAAGAGGCCCTTGGCGAGGGTCATAAGTTCTTC. Translating gives CASSQEALGEGHKFF.

The chain couples TRBV7-2 to TRBJ1-2, with D hard to call. The length of the CDR3 is 12 residues. The V end was cut by 5 bases, the J end by 4 bases, with 8 bases between. Per the germline V gene, CDR1 is SGHTA and CDR2 is FQGNSA. CDR3 residues: CASSALPYGYTF. The CDR3 DNA reads as TGTGCCAGCAGCGCCCTACCCTATGGCTACACCTTC.

The chain carries TRBV6-6 and TRBJ2-5; no clear D. Gene TRBJ2-7 matches the end of the DNA better, so the J call may be wrong. The CDR3 covers 13 residues. Germline V lookup: CDR1 MNHNY, CDR2 SVGAGI (reference sequence). CDR3 sequence reads: CASSDVDGYEQYF. CDR3 nucleotides: TGTGCCAGCAGTGACGTGGACGGGTACGAGCAGTACTTC.

This clonotype was detected only a few times. CDR3 amino acids: CASSYGQGVYEQYF. Written as DNA, the CDR3 is TGTGCCAGCAGTTACGGCCAGGGGGTCTACGAGCAGTACTTC. This rearrangement joins TRBV6-5 to TRBJ2-7, with 7 positions matching TRBD1. The CDR3 covers 14 residues. The trim removed 2 bases at V and 3 bases at J, leaving 4 bases unmatched. Germline V gives CDR1 MNHEY, CDR2 SVGAGI.

The chain employs TRBV16 and TRBJ1-6, with TRBD1 identical over 9 bases. Per the germline V gene, CDR1 is KGHSY and CDR2 is FQNENV. CDR3 length equals 15 residues. Losses at the gene ends were 0 bases for V and 10 bases for J; bases not matched to a gene: 4. The CDR3, as DNA: TGTGCCAGCAGCCAATCGGGACAGGGAGTCTCACCCCTCCACTTT. It specifies CASSQSGQGVSPLHF.

V is TRBV21-1 and J is TRBJ2-1. TRBV21-1 is deemed a pseudogene. The CDR3 extends over 16 amino acids. The CDR3 spells CASSTLDRRSYNEQFF. The CDR3 DNA reads as TGTGCCAGCAGCACTCTGGACCGTCGCTCCTACAATGAGCAGTTCTTC.

This clonotype was seen a handful of times. This may come from a read error, since a much larger clone is one base off. The chain carries TRBV7-2 and TRBJ1-4, with D possibly TRBD1 on 5 matching bases. This CDR3 has 14 amino acids. The V gene's germline CDR1 is SGHTA and CDR2 FQGNSA. CDR3 coding DNA: TGTGCCAGCAGCTTAGCCGGGGCTAATGGAAAACTGTTTTTT. It translates to CASSLAGANGKLFF.

V gene TRBV5-1 combines with J gene TRBJ1-2, with D perhaps TRBD1 (5 bases). Germline CDR1 SGHRS, CDR2 YFSETQ. Trimming shortened V by 3 bases and J by 7 bases, and 13 bases separated the two germline ends. This CDR3 has 13 residues. CDR3 residues: CASSSAGPGGYTF. The CDR3 nucleotides are TGCGCCAGCAGCTCTGCGGGGCCTGGTGGCTACACCTTC.

The chain is built from TRBV7-2 and TRBJ2-3; no definite D call. V was shortened by 5 bases and J by 0 bases, with 15 bases between the two germline ends. Germline CDR1 and CDR2: SGHTA and FQGNSA. The CDR3 has 16 residues. This CDR3 is CASSPLRVGSTDTQYF. The DNA for the CDR3 is TGTGCCAGCAGCCCACTAAGGGTGGGCAGCACAGATACGCAGTATTTT.

The J gene is TRBJ2-7, the V gene TRBV7-9, with TRBD2 matching over 9 bases. V dropped 5 bases and J dropped 1; count of bases not matched to a gene: 12. The CDR3 length is 17 residues. The V gene's germline CDR1 is SEHNR and CDR2 FQNEAQ (reference sequence). CDR3 coding DNA: TGTGCCAGCAGCCCCCGAGGAGCGGGAGGTGTGTCCTACGAGCAGTACTTC. Residues: CASSPRGAGGVSYEQYF.